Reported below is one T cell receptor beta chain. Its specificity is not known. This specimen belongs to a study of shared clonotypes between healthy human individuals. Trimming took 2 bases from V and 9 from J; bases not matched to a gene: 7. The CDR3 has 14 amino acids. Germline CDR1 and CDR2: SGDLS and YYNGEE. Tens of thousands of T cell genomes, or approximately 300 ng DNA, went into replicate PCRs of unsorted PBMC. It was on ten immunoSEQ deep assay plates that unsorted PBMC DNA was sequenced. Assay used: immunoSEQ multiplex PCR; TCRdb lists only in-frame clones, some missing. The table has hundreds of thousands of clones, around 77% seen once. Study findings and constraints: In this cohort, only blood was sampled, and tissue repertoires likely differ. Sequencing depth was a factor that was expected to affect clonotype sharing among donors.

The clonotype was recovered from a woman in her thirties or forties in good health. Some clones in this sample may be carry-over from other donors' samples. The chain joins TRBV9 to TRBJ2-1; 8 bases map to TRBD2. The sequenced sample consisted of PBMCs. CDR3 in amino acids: CASSVSGSFSEQFF. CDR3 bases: TGTGCCAGCAGCGTCAGCGGGAGTTTCAGTGAGCAGTTCTTC.